Sequencing of this T cell receptor (beta chain) was carried out in a study of cytomegalovirus exposure and HLA in healthy donors. PCR amplification relied on 60 Vbeta primers (plus 13 Jbeta primers). Repertoires were generated with immunoSEQ multiplex PCR, while TCRdb's copy carries only in-frame clones and drops some. Of tens of thousands of clones in the sample, 70% to 80% are singletons; the top ten hold roughly 51%. Findings and caveats of the study: Later analysis identified about 15,000 TCR beta sequences associated with HLA alleles, using a false discovery rate threshold of 0.05. TCR beta V- and J-gene trimming, according to a later analysis, was linked to a missense DCLRE1C variant. The dataset shows that most TCR sequences were rare, while some public TCRs occurred in many donors.

A few counts support this clone. The antigen is unknown. At one of its ends the junction is not consistent with the germline gene, which may arise from a read error. The sequencing input was PBMCs. The receptor's source is a man between 45 and 60 years old in good health and CMV-seropositive.

CDR3 sequence (DNA): TGTGCCAGCAGTTTATCCGTCTCAACCGCTAACTATGCCTACACCTTC. Protein sequence: CASSLSVSTANYAYTF. The chain uses TRBV27 and TRBJ1-2; D ambiguous. The CDR3 totals 16 residues. Germline CDR1 reads MNHEY; CDR2 reads SMNVEV (reference sequence).